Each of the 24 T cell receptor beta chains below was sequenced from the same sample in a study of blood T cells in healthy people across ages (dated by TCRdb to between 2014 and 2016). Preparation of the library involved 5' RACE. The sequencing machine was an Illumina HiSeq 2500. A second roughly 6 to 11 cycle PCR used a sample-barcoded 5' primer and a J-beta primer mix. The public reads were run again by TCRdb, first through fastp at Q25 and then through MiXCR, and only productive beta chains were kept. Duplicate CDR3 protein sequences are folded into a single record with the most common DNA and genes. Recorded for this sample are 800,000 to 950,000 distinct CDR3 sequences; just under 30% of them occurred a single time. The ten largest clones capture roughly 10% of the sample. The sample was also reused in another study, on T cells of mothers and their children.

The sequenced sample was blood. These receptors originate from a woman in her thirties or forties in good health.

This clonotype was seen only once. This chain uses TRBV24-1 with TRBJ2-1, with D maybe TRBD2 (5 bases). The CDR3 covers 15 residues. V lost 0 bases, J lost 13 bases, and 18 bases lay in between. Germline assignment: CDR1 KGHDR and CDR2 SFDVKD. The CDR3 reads CATSDLRGFQETQFF. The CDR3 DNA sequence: TGTGCCACCAGTGATTTGAGAGGGTTCCAAGAGACCCAGTTCTTC.

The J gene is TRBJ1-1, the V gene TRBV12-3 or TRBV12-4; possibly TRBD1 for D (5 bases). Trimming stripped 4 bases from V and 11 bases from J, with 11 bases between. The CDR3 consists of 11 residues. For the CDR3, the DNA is TGTGCCAGCAGTTCAGGGAATAACGCTTTCTTT. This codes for CASSSGNNAFF.

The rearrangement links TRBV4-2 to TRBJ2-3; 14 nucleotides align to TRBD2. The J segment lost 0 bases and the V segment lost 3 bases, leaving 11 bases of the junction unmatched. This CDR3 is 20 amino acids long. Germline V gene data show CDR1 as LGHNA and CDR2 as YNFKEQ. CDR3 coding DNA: TGTGCCAGCAGCCAGGGACTAGCGGGGGCGGTAACTTCTAGCACAGATACGCAGTATTTT. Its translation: CASSQGLAGAVTSSTDTQYF.

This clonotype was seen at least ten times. In DNA form, the CDR3 reads TGTGCCAGCAGCCTCGCAGGGGGGATCTACGAGCAGTACTTC. It yields the protein CASSLAGGIYEQYF. The chain is built from TRBV7-9 and TRBJ2-7; tentative D call: TRBD1 (7 bases). This CDR3 region has 14 residues. Germline-derived CDR1 and CDR2 are SEHNR and FQNEAQ (reference sequence). Trimming shortened V by 5 bases and J by 3 bases, and 14 bases separated the two germline ends.

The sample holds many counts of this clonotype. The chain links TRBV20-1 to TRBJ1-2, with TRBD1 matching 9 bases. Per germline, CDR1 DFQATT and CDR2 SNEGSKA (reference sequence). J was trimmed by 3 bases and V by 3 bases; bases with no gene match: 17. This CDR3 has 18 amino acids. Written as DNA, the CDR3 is TGCAGTGCTAGTGGGGGCTTATCGGGACAGGGAAGTTACTATGGCTACACCTTC. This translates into CSASGGLSGQGSYYGYTF.

As DNA, the CDR3 is TGTGCCAGCAGCGTAGGAAACACGTACACCTTC. It is translated as CASSVGNTYTF. V and J are TRBV9 and TRBJ1-2; D unresolved. The length of the CDR3 is 11 residues. Germline V gene data show CDR1 as SGDLS and CDR2 as YYNGEE. Trimming shortened V by 0 bases and J by 11 bases, and 8 bases separated the two germline ends.

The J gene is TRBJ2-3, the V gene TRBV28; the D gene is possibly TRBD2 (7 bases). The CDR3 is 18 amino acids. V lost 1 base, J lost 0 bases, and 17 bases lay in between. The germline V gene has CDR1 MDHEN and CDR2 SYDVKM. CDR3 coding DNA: TGTGCCAGCAGTTTATTGCCCAAGGGGGGGTCTAGCACAGATACGCAGTATTTT. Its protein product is CASSLLPKGGSSTDTQYF. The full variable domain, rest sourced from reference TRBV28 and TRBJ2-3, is DVKVTQSSRYLVKRTGEKVFLECVQDMDHENMFWYRQDPGLGLRLIYFSYDVKMKEKGDIPEGYSVSREKKERFSLILESASTNQTSMYLCASSLLPKGGSSTDTQYFGPGTRLTVL.

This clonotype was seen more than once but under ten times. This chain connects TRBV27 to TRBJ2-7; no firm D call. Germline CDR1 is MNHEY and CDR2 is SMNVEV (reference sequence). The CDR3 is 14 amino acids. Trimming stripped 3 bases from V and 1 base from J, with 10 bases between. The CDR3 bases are TGTGCCAGCAGTTTCAATCGAAATTCCTACGAGCAGTACTTC. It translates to CASSFNRNSYEQYF.

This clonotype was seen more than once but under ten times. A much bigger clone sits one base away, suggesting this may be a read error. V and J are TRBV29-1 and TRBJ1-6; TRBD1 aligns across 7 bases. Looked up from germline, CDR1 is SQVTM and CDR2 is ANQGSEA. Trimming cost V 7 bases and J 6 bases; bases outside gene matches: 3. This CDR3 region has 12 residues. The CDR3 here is CSARQGNSPLHF. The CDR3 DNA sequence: TGCAGCGCGAGACAGGGTAATTCACCCCTCCACTTT.

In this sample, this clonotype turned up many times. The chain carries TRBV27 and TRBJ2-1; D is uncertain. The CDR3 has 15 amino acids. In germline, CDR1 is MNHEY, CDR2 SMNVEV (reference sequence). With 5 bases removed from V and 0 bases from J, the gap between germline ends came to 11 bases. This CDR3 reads CASSGVTNSYNEQFF. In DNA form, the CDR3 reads TGTGCCAGCAGTGGGGTCACCAACTCCTACAATGAGCAGTTCTTC.

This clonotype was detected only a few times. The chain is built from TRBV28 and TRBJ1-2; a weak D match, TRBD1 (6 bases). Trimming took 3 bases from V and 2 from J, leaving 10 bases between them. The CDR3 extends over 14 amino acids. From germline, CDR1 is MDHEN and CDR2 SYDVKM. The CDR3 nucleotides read TGTGCCAGCAGTTTCGCCCAGGGGAACTATGGCTACACCTTC. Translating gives CASSFAQGNYGYTF.

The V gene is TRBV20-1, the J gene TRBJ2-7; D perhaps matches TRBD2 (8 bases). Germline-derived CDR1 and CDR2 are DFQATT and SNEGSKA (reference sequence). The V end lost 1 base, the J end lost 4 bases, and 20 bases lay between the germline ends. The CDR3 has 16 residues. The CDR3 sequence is CSARGEGAGGLYEQYF. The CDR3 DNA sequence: TGCAGTGCTAGAGGAGAGGGGGCGGGGGGTCTTTACGAGCAGTACTTC.

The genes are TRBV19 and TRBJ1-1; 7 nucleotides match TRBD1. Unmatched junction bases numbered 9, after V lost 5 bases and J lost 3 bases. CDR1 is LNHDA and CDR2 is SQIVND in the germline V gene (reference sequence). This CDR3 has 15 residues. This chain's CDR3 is CASSGQAQGDTEAFF. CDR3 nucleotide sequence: TGTGCCAGTAGTGGACAGGCCCAGGGGGACACTGAAGCTTTCTTT.

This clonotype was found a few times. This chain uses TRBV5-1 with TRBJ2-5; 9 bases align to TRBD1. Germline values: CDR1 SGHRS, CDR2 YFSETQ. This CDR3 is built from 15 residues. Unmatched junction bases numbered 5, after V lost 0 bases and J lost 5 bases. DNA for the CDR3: TGCGCCAGCAGCTTGGAATCGACAGGGGGGGAGACCCAGTACTTC. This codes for CASSLESTGGETQYF.

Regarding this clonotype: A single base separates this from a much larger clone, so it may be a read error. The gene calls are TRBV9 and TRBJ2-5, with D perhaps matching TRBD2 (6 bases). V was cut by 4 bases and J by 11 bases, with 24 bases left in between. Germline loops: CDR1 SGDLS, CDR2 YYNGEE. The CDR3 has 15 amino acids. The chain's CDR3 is CASSTTGSSSYKQYF. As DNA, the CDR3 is TGTGCCAGCAGCACCACCGGGAGCAGCTCCTACAAGCAGTACTTC.

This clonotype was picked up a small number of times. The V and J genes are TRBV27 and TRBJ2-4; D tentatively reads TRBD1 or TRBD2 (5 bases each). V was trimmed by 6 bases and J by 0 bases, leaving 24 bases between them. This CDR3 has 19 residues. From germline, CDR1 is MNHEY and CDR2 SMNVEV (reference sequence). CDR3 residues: CASRSPGTWGKGAKNIQYF. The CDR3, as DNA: TGTGCCAGCAGATCCCCCGGGACGTGGGGTAAAGGAGCCAAAAACATTCAGTACTTC.

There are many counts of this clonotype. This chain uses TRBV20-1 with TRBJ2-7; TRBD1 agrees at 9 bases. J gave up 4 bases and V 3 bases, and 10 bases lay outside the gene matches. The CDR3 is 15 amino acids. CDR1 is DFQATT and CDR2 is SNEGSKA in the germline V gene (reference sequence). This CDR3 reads CSASVTGTGIYEQYF. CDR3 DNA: TGCAGTGCTAGTGTGACCGGGACAGGGATATACGAGCAGTACTTC.

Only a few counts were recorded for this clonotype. The CDR3 DNA sequence: TGCAGCGCAGTAAGGACAGGGGGCTTGGACACTGAAGCTTTCTTT. Encoded protein: CSAVRTGGLDTEAFF. The chain links TRBV29-1 to TRBJ1-1; TRBD1 aligns across 11 bases. The CDR3 contains 15 residues. CDR1 and CDR2 from the germline V gene are SQVTM and ANQGSEA. V shed 7 bases, J shed 3 bases, and the junction held 10 bases outside the gene matches.

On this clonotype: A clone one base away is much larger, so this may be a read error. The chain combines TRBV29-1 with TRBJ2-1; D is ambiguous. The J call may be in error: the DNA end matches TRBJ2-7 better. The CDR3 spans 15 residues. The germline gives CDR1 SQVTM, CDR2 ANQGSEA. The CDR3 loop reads CSVEEGVSSYNEQYF. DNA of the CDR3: TGCAGCGTTGAGGAAGGCGTGAGCTCCTACAATGAGCAGTACTTC.

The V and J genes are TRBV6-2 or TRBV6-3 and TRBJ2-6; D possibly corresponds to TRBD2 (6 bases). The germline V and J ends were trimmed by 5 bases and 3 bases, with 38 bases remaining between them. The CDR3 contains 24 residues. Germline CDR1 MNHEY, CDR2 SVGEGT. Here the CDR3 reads CASSLPGRGMLRGYGDCGANVLTF. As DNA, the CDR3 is TGTGCCAGCAGTCTACCGGGCCGGGGGATGCTCCGAGGTTATGGGGACTGTGGGGCCAACGTCCTGACTTTC.

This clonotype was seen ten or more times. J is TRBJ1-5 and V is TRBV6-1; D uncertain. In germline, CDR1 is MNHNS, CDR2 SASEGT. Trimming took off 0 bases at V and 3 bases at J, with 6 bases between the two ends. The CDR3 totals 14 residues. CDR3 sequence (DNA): TGTGCCAGCAGTGAAGCTGGAGCCAATCAGCCCCAGCATTTT. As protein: CASSEAGANQPQHF.

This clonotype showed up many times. Here the CDR3 reads CSATGQKETQYF. CDR3 sequence (DNA): TGCAGTGCTACGGGACAGAAAGAGACCCAGTACTTC. The chain carries TRBV20-1 and TRBJ2-5; TRBD1 agrees at 7 bases. The junction had 2 bases not matched to a gene; V was cut back by 4 bases and J by 3 bases. CDR1 is DFQATT and CDR2 is SNEGSKA in the germline V gene (reference sequence). The CDR3 has 12 amino acids.

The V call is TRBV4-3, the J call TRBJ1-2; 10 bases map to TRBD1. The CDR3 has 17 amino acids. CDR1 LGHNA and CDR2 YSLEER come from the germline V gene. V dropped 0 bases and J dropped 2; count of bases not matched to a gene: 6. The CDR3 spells CASSQDGTGVENYGYTF. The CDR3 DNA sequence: TGCGCCAGCAGCCAAGATGGGACAGGGGTGGAAAACTATGGCTACACCTTC.

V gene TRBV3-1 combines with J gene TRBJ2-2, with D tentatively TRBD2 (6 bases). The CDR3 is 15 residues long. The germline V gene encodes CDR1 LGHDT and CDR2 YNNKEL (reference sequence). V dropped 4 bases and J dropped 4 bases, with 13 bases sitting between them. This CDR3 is CASSRSGLITGELFF. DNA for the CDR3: TGTGCCAGCAGCCGATCGGGACTCATCACCGGGGAGCTGTTTTTT.